Listed below are T cell receptor beta chains from one sample, sequenced in a study of T cell clones after liver transplantation. The antigens for these receptors are not known. Sequenced by immunoSEQ multiplex PCR; TCRdb stores in-frame clones only, minus some. This sample carries over a thousand clones, roughly 42% of them seen once, and the ten largest clones take 15% to 20%. Sequencing used CD4+ T cells from cultured PBMCs. These receptors were taken from a human patient who received a liver transplant. Some T cells may have originated in the graft donor. CDR3s include the opening cysteine and the closing phenylalanine or tryptophan. D genes are given only for firm matches. Only some rows state a clone size, as once, few, many or a class for expanded clones.

TRBD2 - TRBJ2-5 TRBV11-3 CASSLNAGGWETQYF TGTGCCAGCAGCTTAAACGCGGGAGGGTGGGAGACCCAGTACTTC
TRBD1 - TRBJ2-2 TRBV5-1 CASSLVRGQGNTGELFF TGCGCCAGCAGCTTGGTCCGGGGACAGGGGAACACCGGGGAGCTGTTTTTT
TRBD2 - TRBJ2-1 TRBV6-6 CASSPRTSGPYNEQFF TGTGCCAGCAGCCCCCGGACTAGCGGGCCCTACAATGAGCAGTTCTTC
- - TRBJ2-7 TRBV19 CASSAAGFYEQYF TGTGCCAGTAGTGCCGCAGGGTTCTACGAGCAGTACTTC
- - TRBJ1-2 TRBV4-3 CASSQDRGSSYGYTF TGCGCCAGCAGCCAAGATAGAGGCAGTAGCTATGGCTACACCTTC
- - TRBJ2-7 TRBV29-1 CSVAGANEQYF TGCAGCGTTGCCGGGGCAAACGAGCAGTACTTC
TRBD2 - TRBJ2-1 TRBV5-1 CASSLQGTSVAYNEQFF TGCGCCAGCAGCCTCCAGGGGACTAGCGTAGCCTACAATGAGCAGTTCTTC
- - TRBJ1-2 TRBV28 CASSLQGTGGYTF TGTGCCAGCAGTTTACAGGGAACAGGTGGCTACACCTTC
- - TRBJ2-5 TRBV2 CASRWTAQETQYF TGTGCCAGCCGGTGGACAGCCCAAGAGACCCAGTACTTC
TRBD1 few TRBJ1-4 TRBV5-1 CASSPGQPPGEKLFF TGCGCCAGCAGCCCGGGACAGCCGCCAGGAGAGAAACTGTTTTTT
- large TRBJ2-7 TRBV5-1 CASSVWDPSYEQYF TGCGCCAGCAGCGTGTGGGACCCTTCCTACGAGCAGTACTTC
TRBD2 - TRBJ2-1 TRBV5-6 CASSLWGGLEQFF TGTGCCAGCAGCTTGTGGGGGGGTTTAGAGCAGTTCTTC
- - TRBJ2-5 TRBV18 CASSPPTLSVIQETQYF TGTGCCAGCTCACCACCGACGTTAAGCGTGATCCAAGAGACCCAGTACTTC
TRBD2 few TRBJ2-3 TRBV16 CASRPGSGRRRTDTQYF TGTGCCAGCAGGCCTGGCAGCGGGAGGCGACGCACAGATACGCAGTATTTT
- - TRBJ1-1 TRBV27 CASSLHPWTAEAFF TGTGCCAGCAGCCTACATCCTTGGACAGCCGAAGCTTTCTTT
- - TRBJ2-7 TRBV6-6 CASSYQRFLEQYF TGTGCCAGCAGTTACCAGCGGTTTCTCGAGCAGTACTTC
- - TRBJ2-7 TRBV7-9 CASSPRTRTYEQYF TGTGCCAGCAGCCCCCGGACCCGTACCTACGAGCAGTACTTC
- - TRBJ2-7 TRBV19 CASRTGGFPYEQYF TGTGCCAGTAGGACTGGCGGGTTCCCCTACGAGCAGTACTTC
- - TRBJ2-7 TRBV19 CASSTRRGTYEQYF TGTGCCAGTAGTACACGCAGGGGGACTTACGAGCAGTACTTC
- - TRBJ1-3 TRBV7-9 CASSLDQGNPGNTIYF TGTGCCAGCAGCTTGGATCAGGGTAACCCTGGAAACACCATATATTTT
- - TRBJ2-7 TRBV7-3 CASSLVGIQYEQYF TGTGCCAGCAGCTTAGTAGGTATTCAGTACGAGCAGTACTTC
TRBD1 medium-sized TRBJ1-4 TRBV28 CASSFAGGPTNEKLFF TGTGCCAGCAGTTTTGCAGGGGGACCAACTAATGAAAAACTGTTTTTT
TRBD1 - TRBJ1-1 TRBV7-3 CASSQTTGSTEAFF TGTGCCAGCAGCCAGACGACAGGGAGCACTGAAGCTTTCTTT
TRBD1 medium-sized TRBJ2-7 TRBV19 CASKTGTGAGEQYF TGTGCCAGTAAGACCGGGACAGGGGCAGGCGAGCAGTACTTC
- - TRBJ1-2 TRBV5-1 CASSQEQGGYGYTF TGCGCCAGCAGTCAAGAACAGGGAGGGTATGGCTACACCTTC
- large TRBJ1-1 TRBV2 CASTKEKLNTEAFF TGTGCCAGCACCAAAGAAAAGCTGAACACTGAAGCTTTCTTT
- - TRBJ2-3 TRBV7-5 CASSLGTSGTDTQYF TGTGCCAGCAGCTTAGGGACTAGTGGCACAGATACGCAGTATTTT
TRBD2 - TRBJ2-7 TRBV11-3 CASTLAGARYEQYF TGTGCCAGCACCCTAGCGGGAGCTCGTTACGAGCAGTACTTC
TRBD1 - TRBJ1-1 TRBV2 CASSLQGENTEAFF TGTGCCAGCAGTTTACAGGGGGAGAACACTGAAGCTTTCTTT
- few TRBJ2-3 TRBV5-4 CASSGGALLTQYF TGTGCCAGCAGCGGGGGGGCGCTTCTTACGCAGTATTTT
- - TRBJ2-3 TRBV7-2 CASSWDTSTDTQYF TGTGCCAGCAGCTGGGACACTAGCACAGATACGCAGTATTTT
TRBD1 - TRBJ1-3 TRBV28 CASTNGDSRNTIYF TGTGCCAGCACCAACGGGGACAGCCGAAACACCATATATTTT
- large TRBJ1-2 TRBV27 CASSDRSSGYTF TGTGCCAGCAGCGACAGGTCTAGCGGCTACACCTTC
- few TRBJ2-7 TRBV28 CASSFPDYYEQYF TGTGCCAGCAGTTTTCCCGACTACTACGAGCAGTACTTC
TRBD2 few TRBJ2-1 TRBV5-8 CASSLGLAGYEQFF TGTGCCAGCAGCTTGGGACTAGCGGGATATGAGCAGTTCTTC
TRBD1 - TRBJ2-7 TRBV7-2 CASSSRDRFAYEQYF TGTGCCAGCAGCTCCCGGGACAGGTTCGCCTACGAGCAGTACTTC
TRBD1 - TRBJ2-7 TRBV4-1 CASSQEGQGGYEQYF TGCGCCAGCAGCCAGGAGGGACAGGGGGGGTACGAGCAGTACTTC
TRBD2 medium-sized TRBJ2-1 TRBV2 CASIPALAGHNEQFF TGTGCCAGCATTCCGGCACTAGCGGGCCACAATGAGCAGTTCTTC
- hyperexpanded TRBJ1-3 TRBV5-1 CASSSTTGNTIYF TGCGCCAGCAGCTCCACTACTGGAAACACCATATATTTT
- - TRBJ1-2 TRBV18 CASSPAVPNYGYTF TGTGCCAGCTCACCGGCAGTCCCTAACTATGGCTACACCTTC
- - TRBJ2-6 TRBV21-1 CASSKALSGGGANVLTF TGTGCCAGCAGCAAAGCGCTGTCGGGTGGTGGGGCCAACGTCCTGACTTTC
- - TRBJ2-1 TRBV5-6 CASSRQGYNEQFF TGTGCCAGCAGTAGGCAGGGTTACAATGAGCAGTTCTTC
- - TRBJ1-1 TRBV7-2 CASSPYPNTEAFF TGTGCCAGCAGCCCTTATCCGAACACTGAAGCTTTCTTT
TRBD2 few TRBJ2-7 TRBV7-2 CASRLSGRPHYEQYF TGTGCCAGCAGACTTAGCGGGAGGCCGCATTACGAGCAGTACTTC
TRBD1 - TRBJ1-2 TRBV6-5 CASSSRGVPRGGYTF TGCGCCAGCAGTTCCCGGGGGGTGCCCAGGGGGGGCTACACCTTC
- large TRBJ2-4 TRBV7-2 CASSSPQISIQYF TGTGCCAGCAGCTCCCCCCAGATTTCCATTCAGTACTTC
TRBD1 - TRBJ1-1 TRBV29-1 CSVRTGRTEAFF TGCAGCGTTCGGACAGGGCGGACTGAAGCTTTCTTT
- few TRBJ1-1 TRBV28 CASSQGGSRYTEAFF TGTGCCAGCAGCCAAGGGGGAAGTAGGTACACTGAAGCTTTCTTT
- large TRBJ1-1 TRBV11-2 CASSIDRTRLQAFF TGTGCCAGCAGCATAGACAGGACAAGACTCCAAGCTTTCTTT
- - TRBJ2-7 TRBV5-6 CASSLDSVGREQYF TGTGCCAGCAGCTTGGATTCGGTAGGTCGGGAGCAGTACTTC
- - TRBJ2-7 TRBV18 CASSPPEPMGEQYF TGTGCCAGCTCACCACCCGAGCCAATGGGGGAGCAGTACTTC